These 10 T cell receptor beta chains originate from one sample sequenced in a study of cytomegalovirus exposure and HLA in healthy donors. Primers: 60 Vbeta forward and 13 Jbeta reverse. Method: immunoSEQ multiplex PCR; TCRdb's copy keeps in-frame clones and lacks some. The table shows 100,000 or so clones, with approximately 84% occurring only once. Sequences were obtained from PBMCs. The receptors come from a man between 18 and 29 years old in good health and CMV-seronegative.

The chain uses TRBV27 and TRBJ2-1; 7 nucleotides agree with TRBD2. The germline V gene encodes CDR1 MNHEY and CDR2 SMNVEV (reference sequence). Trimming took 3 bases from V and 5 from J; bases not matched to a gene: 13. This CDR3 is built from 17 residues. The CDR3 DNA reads TGTGCCAGCAGTTTCCCTAGCGGCCGCGGGACTGACAATGAGCAGTTCTTC. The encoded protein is CASSFPSGRGTDNEQFF.

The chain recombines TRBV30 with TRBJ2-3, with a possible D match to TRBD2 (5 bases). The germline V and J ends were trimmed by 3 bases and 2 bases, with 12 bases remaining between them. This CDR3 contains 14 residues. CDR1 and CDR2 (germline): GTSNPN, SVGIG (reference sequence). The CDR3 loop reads CAWRHRGFTDTQYF. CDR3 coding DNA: TGTGCCTGGAGACACCGGGGTTTCACAGATACGCAGTATTTT.

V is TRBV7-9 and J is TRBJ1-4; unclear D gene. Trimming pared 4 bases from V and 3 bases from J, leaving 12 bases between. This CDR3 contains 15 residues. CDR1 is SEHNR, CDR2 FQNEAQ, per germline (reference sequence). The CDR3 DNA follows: TGTGCCAGCAGCTCCCCGGGAAGGGCTAATGAAAAACTGTTTTTT. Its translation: CASSSPGRANEKLFF.

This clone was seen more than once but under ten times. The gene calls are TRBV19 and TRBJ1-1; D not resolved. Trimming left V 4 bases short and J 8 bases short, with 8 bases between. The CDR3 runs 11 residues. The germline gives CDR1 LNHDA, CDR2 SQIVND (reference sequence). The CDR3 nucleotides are TGTGCCAGTAGTACCCAAAGCGAAGCTTTCTTT. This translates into CASSTQSEAFF.

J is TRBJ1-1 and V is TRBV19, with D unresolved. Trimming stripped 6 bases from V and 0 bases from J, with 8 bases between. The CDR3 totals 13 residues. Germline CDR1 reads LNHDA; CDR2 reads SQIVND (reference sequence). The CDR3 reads CASRLGLNTEAFF. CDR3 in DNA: TGTGCCAGTAGATTGGGCCTGAACACTGAAGCTTTCTTT.

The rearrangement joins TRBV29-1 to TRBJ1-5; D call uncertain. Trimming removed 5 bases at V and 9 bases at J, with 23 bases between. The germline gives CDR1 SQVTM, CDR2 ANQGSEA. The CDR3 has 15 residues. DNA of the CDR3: TGCAGCGTTAGGATTGAACAGACGCCCGCCGGGCCCCAGCATTTT. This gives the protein CSVRIEQTPAGPQHF.

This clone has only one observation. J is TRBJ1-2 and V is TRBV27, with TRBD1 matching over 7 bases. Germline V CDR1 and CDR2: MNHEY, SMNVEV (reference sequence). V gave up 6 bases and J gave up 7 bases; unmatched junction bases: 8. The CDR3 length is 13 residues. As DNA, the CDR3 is TGTGCCAGCAGAGGACAGGAAACGGGTGGCTACACCTTC. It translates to CASRGQETGGYTF.

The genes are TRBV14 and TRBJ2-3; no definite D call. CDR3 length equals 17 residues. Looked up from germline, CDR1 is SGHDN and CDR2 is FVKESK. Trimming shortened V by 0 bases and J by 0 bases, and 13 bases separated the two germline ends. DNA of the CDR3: TGTGCCAGCAGCCAAGATCTTCGCAGTTTCAGCACAGATACGCAGTATTTT. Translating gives CASSQDLRSFSTDTQYF.

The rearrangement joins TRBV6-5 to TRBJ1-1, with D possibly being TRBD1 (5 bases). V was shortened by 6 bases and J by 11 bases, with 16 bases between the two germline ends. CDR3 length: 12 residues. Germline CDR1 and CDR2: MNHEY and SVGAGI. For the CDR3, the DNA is TGTGCCAGCAGCGGGGGGAACCCGACGGCTTTCTTT. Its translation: CASSGGNPTAFF.

CDR3 amino acids: CASMAGQGINQPQHF. CDR3 in DNA: TGTGCCAGCATGGCGGGACAGGGAATCAATCAGCCCCAGCATTTT. V is TRBV6-1 and J is TRBJ1-5; 9 positions agree with TRBD1. Looked up from germline, CDR1 is MNHNS and CDR2 is SASEGT. J lost 3 bases, V lost 7 bases, and 7 bases had no gene match. The CDR3 consists of 15 residues.